This entry lists 21 T cell receptor beta chains sequenced from one sample in a study of blood T cell repertoires in COVID-19. Data came from immunoSEQ multiplex PCR; TCRdb stores just in-frame clones and leaves some out. The table has some 500,000 clones, 70% to 90% seen once. The source material was peripheral blood. The receptors come from a woman aged 45-65 years with COVID-19, enrolled during active disease.

This chain uses TRBV2 with TRBJ2-1; tentatively, D is TRBD1 (5 bases). The length of the CDR3 is 11 residues. Per germline, CDR1 SNHLY and CDR2 FYNNEI. V was pared by 6 bases and J by 6 bases, with 6 bases between. The CDR3 DNA reads as TGTGCCAGCAGGACAGCCAATGAGCAGTTCTTC. Encoded protein: CASRTANEQFF.

The V gene is TRBV2, the J gene TRBJ1-2, with 7 bases fitting TRBD1. Germline V gene lookup returns CDR1 SNHLY and CDR2 FYNNEI. CDR3 size: 15 residues. The V segment lost 4 bases and the J segment 0 bases; nucleotides outside the gene matches: 5. The CDR3 is CASSVKGTANYGYTF. The CDR3 DNA sequence: TGTGCCAGCAGTGTTAAAGGGACAGCTAACTATGGCTACACCTTC. Using reference TRBV2 and TRBJ1-2 for the parts outside the CDR3, the full variable domain is EPEVTQTPSHQVTQMGQEVILRCVPISNHLYFYWYRQILGQKVEFLVSFYNNEISEKSEIFDDQFSVERPDGSNFTLKIRSTKLEDSAMYFCASSVKGTANYGYTFGSGTRLTVV.

The chain is built from TRBV3-1 (or the pseudogene TRBV3-2) and TRBJ1-2; 9 nucleotides align to TRBD1. Per germline, CDR1 LGHDT and CDR2 YNNKEL (reference sequence). After removal of 6 bases from V and 7 bases from J, the junction contained 9 bases not matched to a gene. The CDR3 loop spans 14 amino acids. DNA for the CDR3: TGTGCCAGCAGGCCGGCCGGGACAGGGTTTGGCTACACCTTC. Residues: CASRPAGTGFGYTF.

This chain uses TRBV9 with TRBJ2-3, with D perhaps matching TRBD1 (5 bases). The CDR3 contains 15 residues. Germline loops: CDR1 SGDLS, CDR2 YYNGEE. Trimming took off 0 bases at V and 2 bases at J, with 10 bases between the two ends. The CDR3 region has the DNA TGTGCCAGCAGCGTAGAAGGGGCCCACACAGATACGCAGTATTTT. Protein: CASSVEGAHTDTQYF.

The chain uses TRBV19 and TRBJ1-6; 9 bases match TRBD1. The ends lost 5 bases at V and 13 bases at J; junction bases unmatched: 6. The CDR3 sequence is 13 residues long. Germline V gene data show CDR1 as LNHDA and CDR2 as SQIVND (reference sequence). CDR3 nucleotides: TGTGCCAGTAGTCGCCGGACAGGGGAGCCCCTCCACTTT. Translated: CASSRRTGEPLHF.

CDR3 residues: CASSRTGQGGYGYTF. The CDR3 DNA is TGCGCCAGCAGTCGAACGGGACAGGGGGGCTATGGCTACACCTTC. The gene calls are TRBV5-1 and TRBJ1-2, with TRBD1 matching over 11 bases. The CDR3 is 15 residues long. After removal of 5 bases from V and 4 bases from J, the junction contained 7 bases not matched to a gene. CDR1 and CDR2 (germline): SGHRS, YFSETQ.

The chain uses TRBV28 and TRBJ1-5; D perhaps matches TRBD1 (5 bases). Looked up from germline, CDR1 is MDHEN and CDR2 is SYDVKM. The CDR3 covers 14 residues. Trimming took off 5 bases at V and 6 bases at J, with 14 bases between the two ends. This chain's CDR3 is CASSPVREGQPQHF. The CDR3, as DNA: TGTGCCAGCAGTCCCGTCAGGGAAGGTCAGCCCCAGCATTTT.

The chain is built from TRBV14 and TRBJ2-4, with 7 bases identical to TRBD1. V lost 3 bases and J lost 5; bases outside the gene matches: 13. This CDR3 is built from 17 residues. CDR1 is SGHDN, CDR2 FVKESK, per germline. CDR3 residues: CASSQFTGAFLENIQYF. The CDR3 nucleotides are TGTGCCAGCAGCCAGTTTACAGGGGCCTTCCTAGAAAACATTCAGTACTTC.

The chain combines TRBV9 with TRBJ1-2, with 7 bases fitting TRBD1. This CDR3 region has 17 residues. Germline V gene lookup returns CDR1 SGDLS and CDR2 YYNGEE. Germline trimming cut 3 bases from V and 3 bases from J; bases unmatched to any gene: 14. The DNA for the CDR3 is TGTGCCAGCAGCGCCCCGGCTCACGGGACAGCCGACTATGGCTACACCTTC. This encodes CASSAPAHGTADYGYTF.

The CDR3 sequence: CASSPTGKGAYEQYF. Written as DNA, the CDR3 is TGTGCCAGCAGCCCGACAGGGAAAGGGGCCTACGAGCAGTACTTC. The V and J genes are TRBV7-9 and TRBJ2-7; 7 bases are a match to TRBD1. Germline CDR1 reads SEHNR; CDR2 reads FQNEAQ (reference sequence). CDR3 length: 15 residues. The junction had 9 bases not matched to a gene; V was cut back by 5 bases and J by 2 bases.

V usage is TRBV6-5 and J usage is TRBJ1-2, with 7 bases identical to TRBD1. Germline V CDR1 and CDR2: MNHEY, SVGAGI. The CDR3 has 12 amino acids. With 6 bases clipped from V and 6 bases from J, the junction kept 4 bases outside the gene matches. The CDR3 spells CASRVQGNGYTF. As DNA, the CDR3 is TGTGCCAGCAGAGTACAGGGGAATGGCTACACCTTC.

The chain has TRBV5-6 and TRBJ2-2; TRBD1 agrees at 9 bases. The germline CDR1 and CDR2 sequences are SGHDT and YYEEEE. Germline trimming cut 0 bases from V and 8 bases from J; bases unmatched to any gene: 5. The CDR3 consists of 15 residues. In DNA form, the CDR3 reads TGTGCCAGCAGCTTGGTCTGGGGACAGGGAGGGGAGCTGTTTTTT. Encoded protein: CASSLVWGQGGELFF.

The chain is built from TRBV6-5 and TRBJ2-3; no clear D. With 6 bases removed from V and 0 bases from J, the gap between germline ends came to 7 bases. The germline V gene has CDR1 MNHEY and CDR2 SVGAGI. The CDR3 has 13 amino acids. The CDR3 sequence: CASRSHSTDTQYF. CDR3 nucleotides: TGTGCCAGCAGGTCACACAGCACAGATACGCAGTATTTT.

This clone came up once. In nucleotides, the CDR3 is TGTGCCCTCGAGTATTTCTCGGAGACAGGGGTTCATCATGGCTACACCTTC. Translating gives CALEYFSETGVHHGYTF. The chain employs TRBV7-9 and TRBJ1-2; 8 bases are shared with TRBD1. The CDR3 is made up of 17 amino acids. Per germline, CDR1 SEHNR and CDR2 FQNEAQ (reference sequence). Trimming took 11 bases from V and 6 from J; bases not matched to a gene: 23.

The gene calls are TRBV6-2 or TRBV6-3 and TRBJ2-3, with 9 bases aligning to TRBD2. The CDR3 length is 12 residues. Trimming removed 5 bases from V and 15 bases from J; junction bases left unmatched: 9. Germline V lookup: CDR1 MNHEY, CDR2 SVGEGT. The CDR3 loop reads CASSISGLAYYF. DNA for the CDR3: TGTGCCAGCAGTATCTCGGGACTAGCATATTATTTT.

The chain joins TRBV6-2 or TRBV6-3 to TRBJ1-5; D unresolved. The V end was cut by 4 bases, the J end by 0 bases, with 10 bases between. CDR3 size: 15 residues. Per germline, CDR1 MNHEY and CDR2 SVGEGT. The CDR3 region is CASSWEAVSNQPQHF. In DNA, the CDR3 is TGTGCCAGCAGTTGGGAGGCAGTTAGCAATCAGCCCCAGCATTTT.

This chain links TRBV7-2 with TRBJ1-1, with 8 positions matching TRBD1. This CDR3 has 14 residues. V lost 1 base, J lost 7 bases, and 5 bases stayed unmatched. Germline assignment: CDR1 SGHTA and CDR2 FQGNSA. In DNA form, the CDR3 reads TGTGCCAGCAGCTTAGTAGGACAGGGCCTTGAAGCTTTCTTT. Translation: CASSLVGQGLEAFF.

V and J are TRBV6-1 and TRBJ2-3; no clear D gene. This CDR3 is built from 15 residues. Germline V gives CDR1 MNHNS, CDR2 SASEGT. The germline V and J ends were trimmed by 0 bases and 2 bases, with 9 bases remaining between them. The CDR3 DNA is TGTGCCAGCAGTGAAGCGCGGCAGAACACAGATACGCAGTATTTT. Protein product: CASSEARQNTDTQYF.

The rearrangement links TRBV2 to TRBJ1-6, with TRBD1 matching 7 bases. From germline, CDR1 is SNHLY and CDR2 FYNNEI. V gave up 5 bases and J gave up 6 bases; unmatched junction bases: 13. The CDR3 totals 17 residues. CDR3 sequence (DNA): TGTGCCAGCAGTCCAGGGGGTATTCTTTGGCCTAATTCACCCCTCCACTTT. Translation gives CASSPGGILWPNSPLHF.

The CDR3 spells CASSTTSGGYEQYF. The CDR3 DNA reads as TGTGCCAGCAGCACGACTAGCGGGGGGTACGAGCAGTACTTC. The rearrangement uses TRBV6-5 and TRBJ2-7; the match to TRBD2 covers 13 bases. The V segment lost 6 bases and the J segment 4 bases; nucleotides outside the gene matches: 3. The CDR3 totals 14 residues. CDR1 is MNHEY, CDR2 SVGAGI, per germline.

This rearrangement joins TRBV27 to TRBJ2-7; D might be TRBD1 (6 bases). CDR1 and CDR2 (germline): MNHEY, SMNVEV (reference sequence). CDR3 size: 12 residues. V shed 4 bases and J shed 6 bases, with 10 bases lying between them. DNA of the CDR3: TGTGCCAGCAGTTCCACAGGGATCGAGCAGTACTTC. This codes for CASSSTGIEQYF.